This paragraph reports one TCR beta chain. Its specificity is not known. The data were obtained in a study of CXCR3-negative and CXCR3-positive naive CD8 T cells. The CDR3 extends over 14 amino acids. Germline-derived CDR1 and CDR2 are MNHEY and SVGEGT. Study conclusions and caveats: Naive subsets did not differ in surface CD5, and TRB CDR3 properties served to infer TCR strength. CXCR3-positive naive cells had more hydrophobic TRB CDR3s than CXCR3-negative naive cells. Each naive subset displayed comparably high diversity, whereas memory CD8+ cells displayed much lower diversity.

The TRB cDNA libraries were prepared by 5' RACE with UMI labels. TCRdb reprocessed the 5' RACE reads; each CDR3 protein has one entry and no DNA is given. The sample totals 130,000 to 150,000 distinct CDR3 sequences. CD45RO-CCR7+CD27+CD95- expression identified naive CD8+ T cells. The clonotype comes from a human donor in good health. Some clones in this sample may be carry-over from other donors' samples. Sequenced: naive CXCR3+ CD8+ T cells from blood. This sample's subset: CD45RO-CCR7+CD27+CD95- naive CD8+ T cells expressing CXCR3 (TNR3+). The V and J genes are TRBV6-2 or TRBV6-3 and TRBJ2-6. The CDR3 protein is CASSYSPGANVLTF.